This TCR beta chain was obtained from a study of T cell clones after liver transplantation. Sequencing was performed with immunoSEQ multiplex PCR; in TCRdb, only in-frame clones are kept and a portion is missing. The top ten hold approximately 13% of the sample, which has under 20,000 clones, 88% seen once. The CDR3 length is 14 residues. Losses at the gene ends were 5 bases for V and 7 bases for J; bases not matched to a gene: 7. Per germline, CDR1 LNHDA and CDR2 SQIVND (reference sequence). This receptor was identified in a human donor who received a liver transplant. The chain joins TRBV19 to TRBJ2-2; 7 nucleotides agree with TRBD1. Material: CD8+ T cells from blood, obtained before liver transplant. The CDR3 bases are TGTGCCAGTAGTTTACAGGGGAGCGGCGGGGAGCTGTTTTTT. Its protein product is CASSLQGSGGELFF.